This entry describes one T cell receptor beta chain. This specimen comes from a study of T cells in Graves' hyperthyroidism and ophthalmopathy. The germline gives CDR1 SGHDN, CDR2 FVKESK. Trimming removed 3 bases from V and 2 bases from J, with 8 bases in between. The CDR3 has 13 amino acids. Amplification of TCR beta CDR3 regions was performed using RNA transcripts as template. The study used the HTBI primer set for a first-round RT-PCR of the TCR CDR3. MiXCR, applied by TCRdb to the multiplex PCR reads, yields one record per CDR3 protein. The repertoire has about 150,000 distinct CDR3 sequences, approximately 20% of them found once; the top ten carry more than 60%.

What was sequenced was blood. This sequence joins TRBV14 and TRBJ2-7; D is undetermined. This clonotype originated in a woman aged 45 to 65 with Graves' hyperthyroidism that later progressed to Graves' ophthalmopathy. In DNA form, the CDR3 reads TGTGCCAGCAGCCAGACCAGAACCTACGAGCAGTACTTC. It encodes CASSQTRTYEQYF.